The 22 T cell receptor beta chains below were found in one sample sequenced in a study of CD4 T cells in relation to SARS-CoV-2 and coronaviruses. Profiling relied on immunoSEQ multiplex PCR, and the TCRdb table lists in-frame clones only, not all of them. The sample has about 36,000 clones, roughly 80% seen once. The antigens these receptors bind are not known. The specimen was naive CD4+ T cells from PBMCs, cultured in vitro. Subset noted: naive CD4+ T cells isolated by negative enrichment. These receptors all come from an adult with COVID-19.

The rearrangement links TRBV30 to TRBJ2-1; perhaps TRBD2 as D (6 bases). With 1 base removed from V and 4 bases from J, the gap between germline ends came to 11 bases. The germline CDR1 and CDR2 sequences are GTSNPN and SVGIG (reference sequence). The CDR3 sequence is 14 residues long. This chain's CDR3 is CAWSASVTYNEQFF. CDR3 nucleotides: TGTGCCTGGAGTGCTAGCGTAACTTACAATGAGCAGTTCTTC. Full variable domain (missing parts from reference TRBV30 and TRBJ2-1): SQTIHQWPATLVQPVGSPLSLECTVEGTSNPNLYWYRQAAGRGLQLLFYSVGIGQISSEVPQNLSASRPQDRQFILSSKKLLLSDSGFYLCAWSASVTYNEQFFGPGTRLTVL.

V usage is TRBV7-3 and J usage is TRBJ2-5; 9 bases line up with TRBD2. V shed 0 bases, J shed 5 bases, and the junction held 7 bases outside the gene matches. The CDR3 totals 16 residues. The germline CDR1 and CDR2 sequences are SGHTA and FQGTGA. CDR3 protein: CASSLTHGLAWETQYF. The CDR3 bases are TGTGCCAGCAGCTTAACGCACGGACTAGCGTGGGAGACCCAGTACTTC.

This clone occurred once. The chain carries TRBV28 and TRBJ1-1; 11 positions agree with TRBD1. CDR3 length equals 15 residues. Germline V gives CDR1 MDHEN, CDR2 SYDVKM. Losses at the gene ends were 6 bases for V and 4 bases for J; bases not matched to a gene: 7. The CDR3: CASRPDRGQVTEAFF. The CDR3 DNA reads TGTGCCAGCAGGCCGGACAGGGGGCAGGTCACTGAAGCTTTCTTT.

V is TRBV15 and J is TRBJ2-3, with TRBD2 identical over 8 bases. Germline V gene data show CDR1 as LNHNV and CDR2 as YYDKDF (reference sequence). With V trimmed by 8 bases and J by 3 bases, 4 bases remained unmatched. CDR3 length equals 13 residues. This chain's CDR3 is CATGAGGTDTQYF. CDR3 nucleotides: TGTGCCACCGGGGCGGGGGGAACAGATACGCAGTATTTT.

The CDR3 DNA follows: TGTGCCAGCAGCCTGAATGGACTAGTCTACGAGCAGTACTTC. The encoded protein is CASSLNGLVYEQYF. The chain is built from TRBV7-2 and TRBJ2-7, with TRBD2 matching 7 bases. The CDR3 is 14 residues long. Germline V CDR1 and CDR2: SGHTA, FQGNSA. V lost 5 bases, J lost 3 bases, and 7 bases stayed unmatched. Variable domain in full (rest from reference TRBV7-2 and TRBJ2-7): GAGVSQSPSNKVTEKGKDVELRCDPISGHTALYWYRQSLGQGLEFLIYFQGNSAPDKSGLPSDRFSAERTGGSVSTLTIQRTQQEDSAVYLCASSLNGLVYEQYFGPGTRLTVT.

The chain couples TRBV6-5 to TRBJ2-1; a weak D match, TRBD2 (5 bases). The length of the CDR3 is 14 residues. Germline V gene data show CDR1 as MNHEY and CDR2 as SVGAGI. V dropped 6 bases and J dropped 6 bases, with 15 bases sitting between them. The CDR3 DNA reads as TGTGCCAGCAGCCGATCCGGGATTCTCAATGAGCAGTTCTTC. Translating it yields CASSRSGILNEQFF.

The CDR3 reads CASSRSRAGKSNQPQHF. The CDR3 DNA follows: TGTGCCAGCAGTCGAAGCCGGGCAGGTAAAAGCAATCAGCCCCAGCATTTT. The chain joins TRBV2 to TRBJ1-5, with D uncertain. The CDR3 loop spans 17 amino acids. The germline V gene encodes CDR1 SNHLY and CDR2 FYNNEI. The V end lost 5 bases, the J end lost 1 base, and 18 bases lay between the germline ends.

This clone was seen once. The chain uses TRBV2 and TRBJ2-2; no firm D call. V was trimmed by 5 bases and J by 4 bases, leaving 8 bases between them. Germline V gives CDR1 SNHLY, CDR2 FYNNEI. The CDR3 covers 13 residues. CDR3 nucleotides: TGTGCCAGCAGTATGGGGATCACCGGGGAGCTGTTTTTT. Its protein product is CASSMGITGELFF.

This chain joins TRBV14 and TRBJ2-3; D might be TRBD1 (6 bases). Germline loops: CDR1 SGHDN, CDR2 FVKESK. This CDR3 has 15 amino acids. V lost 4 bases to trimming and J lost 1 base, with 12 bases between them. The CDR3 nucleotides read TGTGCCAGCAGCCTTGGGACATGGGGCACAGATACGCAGTATTTT. Amino acids: CASSLGTWGTDTQYF.

This clone came up a few times. The CDR3 DNA sequence: TGTGCCAGCAGTGGCCGTTTGAGCGGAGGGGCCTACGAGCAGTACTTC. It translates to CASSGRLSGGAYEQYF. This chain connects TRBV27 to TRBJ2-7, with a tentative D call TRBD2 (6 bases). V was pared by 5 bases and J by 2 bases, with 19 bases between. This CDR3 contains 16 residues. The germline V gene has CDR1 MNHEY and CDR2 SMNVEV (reference sequence).

V is TRBV12-3 or TRBV12-4 and J is TRBJ2-5; D gene uncertain. There are 13 residues in the CDR3. V dropped 7 bases and J dropped 3 bases, with 12 bases sitting between them. CDR3 sequence: CASTGPNKETQYF. As DNA, the CDR3 is TGTGCCAGCACCGGTCCCAATAAAGAGACCCAGTACTTC.

The V gene is TRBV6-5, the J gene TRBJ2-7, with D possibly matching TRBD2 (5 bases). V lost 3 bases and J 2 bases, leaving 14 bases between the germline ends. Per the germline V gene, CDR1 is MNHEY and CDR2 is SVGAGI. The CDR3 has 15 amino acids. CDR3 coding DNA: TGTGCCAGCAGTTATACTACCGGGATCACCTACGAGCAGTACTTC. This codes for CASSYTTGITYEQYF.

This chain joins TRBV3-1 (or the pseudogene TRBV3-2) and TRBJ2-2, with TRBD2 as a possible D gene (6 bases). Between the trimmed V and J ends, which lost 4 bases and 3 bases, there was a span of 15 bases. Germline V lookup: CDR1 LGHDT, CDR2 YNNKEL (reference sequence). The CDR3 covers 16 residues. CDR3 coding DNA: TGTGCCAGCAGCCTACTCGGGACTGTCTACACCGGGGAGCTGTTTTTT. Its protein product is CASSLLGTVYTGELFF.

The rearrangement joins TRBV27 to TRBJ1-5; weak D call: TRBD1 (6 bases). The CDR3 loop spans 15 amino acids. CDR1 MNHEY and CDR2 SMNVEV come from the germline V gene (reference sequence). Trimming left V 4 bases short and J 4 bases short, with 14 bases between. The CDR3 nucleotides are TGTGCCAGCAGTTCCCCGGGGGCTGGGAATCAGCCCCAGCATTTT. Translating it yields CASSSPGAGNQPQHF.

Only a few counts were recorded for this clone. The V call is TRBV5-6, the J call TRBJ1-2; D is undetermined. The CDR3 spans 14 residues. The germline V gene encodes CDR1 SGHDT and CDR2 YYEEEE. Trimming stripped 3 bases from V and 4 bases from J, with 13 bases between. Here the CDR3 reads CASSSALRSYGYTF. The CDR3 coding sequence is TGTGCCAGCAGCTCAGCCCTTCGCTCCTATGGCTACACCTTC.

The gene calls are TRBV7-3 and TRBJ1-1, with D tentatively TRBD1 (5 bases). The CDR3 is made up of 13 amino acids. Germline V gene lookup returns CDR1 SGHTA and CDR2 FQGTGA. Trimming cost V 5 bases and J 1 base, with 8 bases left between them. The CDR3 here is CASSTGQNTEAFF. Written as DNA, the CDR3 is TGTGCCAGCAGCACAGGACAGAACACTGAAGCTTTCTTT. Full variable domain (missing parts from reference TRBV7-3 and TRBJ1-1): GAGVSQTPSNKVTEKGKYVELRCDPISGHTALYWYRQSLGQGPEFLIYFQGTGAADDSGLPNDRFFAVRPEGSVSTLKIQRTERGDSAVYLCASSTGQNTEAFFGQGTRLTVV.

The V gene is TRBV24-1, the J gene TRBJ2-5; D possibly corresponds to TRBD1 (6 bases). The ends were cut back, 1 base at V and 7 bases at J, with 27 bases in the middle. The CDR3 contains 19 residues. The germline gives CDR1 KGHDR, CDR2 SFDVKD. CDR3 bases: TGTGCCACCAGTGATTTCGGTGGCCCCGGCAGGGGTGTACCGGGGACCCAGTACTTC. This codes for CATSDFGGPGRGVPGTQYF.

The chain employs TRBV29-1 and TRBJ2-7; tentatively, D is TRBD2 (7 bases). V lost 5 bases to trimming and J lost 2 bases, with 22 bases between them. The CDR3 length is 16 residues. Germline CDR1 SQVTM, CDR2 ANQGSEA. In nucleotides, the CDR3 is TGCAGCGTTCTCGAGGGGGGGGGTAGGTCGACCTACGAGCAGTACTTC. It is translated as CSVLEGGGRSTYEQYF.

The chain carries TRBV27 and TRBJ1-1; D gene uncertain. CDR1 and CDR2 from the germline V gene are MNHEY and SMNVEV (reference sequence). V was trimmed by 0 bases and J by 5 bases, leaving 13 bases between them. This CDR3 has 15 amino acids. The CDR3 bases are TGTGCCAGCAGTTTATCGGCTAGGGCAGATACTGAAGCTTTCTTT. Protein product: CASSLSARADTEAFF.

V and J are TRBV14 and TRBJ1-1; D gene ambiguous. Germline V CDR1 and CDR2: SGHDN, FVKESK. The CDR3 runs 13 residues. The ends were cut back, 1 base at V and 11 bases at J, with 14 bases in the middle. The CDR3 DNA reads TGTGCCAGCAGCCAAGCCGGCTATAAGGATGCTTTCTTT. Protein product: CASSQAGYKDAFF.

This clone occurred once. In DNA, the CDR3 is TGTGCCAGCAGCCACGAGTCGGGGGTATGGGAGACCCAGTACTTC. Translation: CASSHESGVWETQYF. The chain recombines TRBV11-2 with TRBJ2-5, with D perhaps matching TRBD2 (6 bases). This CDR3 has 15 residues. The V gene lost 5 bases and the J gene lost 5 bases, with 18 bases spanning the gap. The V gene's germline CDR1 is SGHAT and CDR2 FQNNGV.

The chain uses TRBV2 and TRBJ2-3, with 16 bases aligning to TRBD2. V shed 4 bases and J 2 bases; nucleotides not matched to a gene: 6. Germline CDR1 and CDR2: SNHLY and FYNNEI. This CDR3 contains 18 residues. The CDR3 sequence: CASSGPGLAGGPTDTQYF. DNA of the CDR3: TGTGCCAGCAGTGGCCCGGGACTAGCGGGAGGGCCCACAGATACGCAGTATTTT.